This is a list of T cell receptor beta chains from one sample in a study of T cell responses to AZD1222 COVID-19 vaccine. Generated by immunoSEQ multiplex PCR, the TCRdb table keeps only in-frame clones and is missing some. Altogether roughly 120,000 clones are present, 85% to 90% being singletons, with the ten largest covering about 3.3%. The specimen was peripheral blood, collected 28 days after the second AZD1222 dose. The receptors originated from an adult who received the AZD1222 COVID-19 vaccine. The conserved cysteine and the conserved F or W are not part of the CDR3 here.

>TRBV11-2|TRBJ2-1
ASSHRTSGRARYNEQF
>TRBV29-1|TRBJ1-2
SVEDSFGGYT
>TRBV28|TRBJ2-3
ASSERAGVRWSTDTQY
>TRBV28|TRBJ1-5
ASGTGDGRNQPQH
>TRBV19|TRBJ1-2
ASSIRGWYGYT
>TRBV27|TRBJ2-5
ASSLSRAGAYETQY
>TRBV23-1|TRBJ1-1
ASSQPPVGTGGEAF
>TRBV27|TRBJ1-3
ASRPGYSGNTIY
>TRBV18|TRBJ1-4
ASSPRGWVATNEKLF
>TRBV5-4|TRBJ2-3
ASSRWSGGMEDTQY
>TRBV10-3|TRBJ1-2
ASTGESSYGYT
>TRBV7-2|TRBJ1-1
ASSLTPRLPNTEAF
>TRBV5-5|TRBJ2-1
ASRRQSSYNEQF
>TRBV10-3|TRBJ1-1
AISLGGGYPEAF
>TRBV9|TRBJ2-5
ASSVAGAGGPRGETQY
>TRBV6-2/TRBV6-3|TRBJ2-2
ASSPPSHRVTGELF
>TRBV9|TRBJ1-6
ASSPGDREYSPLH
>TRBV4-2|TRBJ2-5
ASSLGTRQETQY
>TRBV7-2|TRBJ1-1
ASSLVGGGRTEAF
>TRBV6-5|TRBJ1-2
ASSYSIGLGSLGYT
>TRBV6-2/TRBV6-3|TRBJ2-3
ASSYSPHLQGRSTDTQY
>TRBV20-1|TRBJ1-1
SARIAEAF
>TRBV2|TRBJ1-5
ASRRRTANNQPQH
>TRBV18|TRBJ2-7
ASSPTSDSYEQY
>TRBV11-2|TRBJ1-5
ASSWGRVDQPQH
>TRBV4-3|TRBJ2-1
ASSQLGSYNEQF
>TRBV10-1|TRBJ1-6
ASSEGGQGLSNSPLH
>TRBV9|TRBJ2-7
ASSVVDRAASARRERRYEQY
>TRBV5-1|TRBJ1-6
ASSLEPGDYNSPLH
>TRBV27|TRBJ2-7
ASSLLGGGRGTYEQY
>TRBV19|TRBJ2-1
ASSISLFYNEQF
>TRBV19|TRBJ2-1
ASSILGLADRYNEQF
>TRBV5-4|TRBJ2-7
ASSLSLAGDRGEQY
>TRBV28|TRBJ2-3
ASSLGPTGGTDTQY
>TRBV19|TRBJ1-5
ASRGRQGSSNQPQH
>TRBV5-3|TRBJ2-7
ARSCGTSGTSYEQY
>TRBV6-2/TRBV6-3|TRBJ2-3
ASSASGSFLNSPDTQY
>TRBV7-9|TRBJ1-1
ASSPLGDTEAF
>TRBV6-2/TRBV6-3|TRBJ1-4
ASSQDWGGREKLF
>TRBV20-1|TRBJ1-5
SASKWNQPQH
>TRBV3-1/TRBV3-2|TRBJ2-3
ASSHPLRAHGSTDTQY
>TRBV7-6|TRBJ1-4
ASSVDRVGEKLF
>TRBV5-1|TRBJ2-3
ASRIMSDTQY
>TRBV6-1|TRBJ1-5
ASSDPPVSAGNQPQH